The 3 T cell receptor beta chains presented below share a single source sample, sequenced in a study of cytomegalovirus exposure and HLA in healthy donors. PCR involved 60 Vbeta and 13 Jbeta primers. The data were produced by immunoSEQ multiplex PCR, yet TCRdb's version contains in-frame clones alone and is incomplete. The sample consists of 200,000 to 250,000 clones, about 81% of them appearing once. Sequencing was carried out using PBMCs. These receptors came from a woman in her sixties in good health and CMV-seropositive.

A word on this clone: Other DNA sequences of this sample code for an identical CDR3. J is TRBJ2-5 and V is TRBV28, with 12 bases fitting TRBD1. The CDR3 runs 15 residues. Trimming took 4 bases from V and 2 from J; bases not matched to a gene: 2. From germline, CDR1 is MDHEN and CDR2 SYDVKM. The CDR3 region is CASSWDRGRQETQYF. The CDR3 region has the DNA TGTGCCAGCAGTTGGGACAGGGGGCGACAAGAGACCCAGTACTTC.

This chain joins TRBV5-1 and TRBJ2-1; 14 bases map to TRBD2. V shed 6 bases, J shed 9 bases, and the junction held 17 bases outside the gene matches. There are 18 residues in the CDR3. Germline CDR1 and CDR2: SGHRS and YFSETQ. The DNA for the CDR3 is TGCGCCAGCACGTCCCCGGGACTAGCGGGAGTTGGTTTAGGTGAGCAGTTCTTC. As protein: CASTSPGLAGVGLGEQFF.

The chain carries TRBV6-1 and TRBJ2-2; 7 bases are a match to TRBD1. The CDR3 sequence is 14 residues long. The germline CDR1 and CDR2 sequences are MNHNS and SASEGT. J lost 4 bases, V lost 6 bases, and 5 bases had no gene match. The chain's CDR3 is CASRSGTVTGELFF. CDR3 nucleotide sequence: TGTGCCAGCAGATCCGGGACAGTCACCGGGGAGCTGTTTTTT.